This T cell receptor (beta chain) comes out of a study of T cells in Graves' hyperthyroidism and ophthalmopathy. Study-wide background: Blood from the periphery was taken at initial diagnosis, before any treatment.

From RNA transcripts, TCR beta CDR3 regions were amplified. The HTBI primer set drove a first-round RT-PCR of the TCR CDR3. TCRdb redid the calling of the multiplex PCR reads with MiXCR, one entry per CDR3 protein. The sample lists about 200,000 distinct CDR3 sequences, about 17% occurring once. Hyperthyroidism was newly diagnosed in patients aged 18 to 65 (duration under 2 months). Not enrolled were patients with uncontrolled infection, other autoimmune disease, pregnancy or lactation. Diagnosing involved the use of clinical symptoms, serum thyroxine and TRAb, thyroid ultrasound and orbital computed tomography. The germline CDR1 and CDR2 sequences are SGHAT and FQNNGV. There are 11 residues in the CDR3. The V end was cut by 7 bases, the J end by 6 bases, with 9 bases between. This clonotype was detected ten times or more.

Sequencing was done on a sample of blood. The chain carries TRBV11-2 and TRBJ1-1; D is ambiguous. The receptor comes from a woman aged 45-65 years with Graves' hyperthyroidism. The CDR3 region has the DNA TGTGCCAGCACCTTCGGCCCTGAAGCTTTCTTT. Translation: CASTFGPEAFF.